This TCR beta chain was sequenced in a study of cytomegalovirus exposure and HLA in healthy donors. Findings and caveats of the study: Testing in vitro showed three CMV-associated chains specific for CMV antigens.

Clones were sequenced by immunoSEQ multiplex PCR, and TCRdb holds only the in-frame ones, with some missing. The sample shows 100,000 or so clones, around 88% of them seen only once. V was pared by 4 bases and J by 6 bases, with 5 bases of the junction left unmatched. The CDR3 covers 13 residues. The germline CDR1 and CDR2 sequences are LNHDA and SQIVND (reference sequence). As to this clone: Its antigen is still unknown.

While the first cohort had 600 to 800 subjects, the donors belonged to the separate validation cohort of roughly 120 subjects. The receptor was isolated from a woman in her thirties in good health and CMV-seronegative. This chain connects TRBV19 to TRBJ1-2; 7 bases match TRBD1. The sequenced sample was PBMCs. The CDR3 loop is CASSRQGFDGYTF. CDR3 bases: TGTGCCAGTAGTAGACAGGGATTCGATGGCTACACCTTC.